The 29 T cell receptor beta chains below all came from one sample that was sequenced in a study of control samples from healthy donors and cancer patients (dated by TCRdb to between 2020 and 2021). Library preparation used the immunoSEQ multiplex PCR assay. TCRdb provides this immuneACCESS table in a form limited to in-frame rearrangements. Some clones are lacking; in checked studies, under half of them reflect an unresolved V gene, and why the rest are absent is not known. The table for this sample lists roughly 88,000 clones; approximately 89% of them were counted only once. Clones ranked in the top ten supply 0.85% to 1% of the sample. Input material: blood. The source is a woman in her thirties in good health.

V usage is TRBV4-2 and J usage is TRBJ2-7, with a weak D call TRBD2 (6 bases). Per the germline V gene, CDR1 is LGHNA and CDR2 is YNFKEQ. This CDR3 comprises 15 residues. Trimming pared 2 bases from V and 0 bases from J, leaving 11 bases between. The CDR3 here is CASSQSGSSSYEQYF. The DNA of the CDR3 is TGTGCCAGCAGCCAATCCGGGAGCTCCTCCTACGAGCAGTACTTC.

Here the CDR3 reads CASSSGTGRRQPQHF. The CDR3 DNA is TGTGCCAGCTCATCTGGGACAGGGAGGCGCCAGCCCCAGCATTTT. The chain has TRBV18 and TRBJ1-5; 9 bases match TRBD1. The V gene end was trimmed by 5 bases and the J gene end by 7 bases; junction bases not matched to a gene: 9. The CDR3 consists of 15 residues. Germline V lookup: CDR1 KGHSH, CDR2 LQKENI.

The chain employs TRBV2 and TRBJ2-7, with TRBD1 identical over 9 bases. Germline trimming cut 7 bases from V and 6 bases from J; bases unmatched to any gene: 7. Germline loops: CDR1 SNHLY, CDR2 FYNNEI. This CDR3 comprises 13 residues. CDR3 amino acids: CASTLMGQGEQYF. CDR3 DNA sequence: TGTGCCAGCACTCTTATGGGACAGGGCGAGCAGTACTTC. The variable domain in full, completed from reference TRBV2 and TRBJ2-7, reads EPEVTQTPSHQVTQMGQEVILRCVPISNHLYFYWYRQILGQKVEFLVSFYNNEISEKSEIFDDQFSVERPDGSNFTLKIRSTKLEDSAMYFCASTLMGQGEQYFGPGTRLTVT.

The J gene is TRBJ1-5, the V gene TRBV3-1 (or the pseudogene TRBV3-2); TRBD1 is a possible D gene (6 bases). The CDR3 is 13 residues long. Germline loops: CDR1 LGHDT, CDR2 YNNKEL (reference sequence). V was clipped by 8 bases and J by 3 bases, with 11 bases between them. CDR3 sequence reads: CASGRDTNQPQHF. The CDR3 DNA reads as TGTGCCAGCGGAAGGGACACCAATCAGCCCCAGCATTTT.

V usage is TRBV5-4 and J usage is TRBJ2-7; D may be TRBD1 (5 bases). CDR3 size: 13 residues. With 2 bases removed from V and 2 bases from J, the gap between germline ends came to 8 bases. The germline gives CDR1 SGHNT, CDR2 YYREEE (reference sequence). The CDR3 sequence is CASSFKGPYEQYF. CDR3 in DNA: TGTGCCAGCAGCTTTAAGGGGCCCTACGAGCAGTACTTC. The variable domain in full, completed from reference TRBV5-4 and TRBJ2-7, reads ETGVTQSPTHLIKTRGQQVTLRCSSQSGHNTVSWYQQALGQGPQFIFQYYREEENGRGNFPPRFSGLQFPNYSSELNVNALELDDSALYLCASSFKGPYEQYFGPGTRLTVT.

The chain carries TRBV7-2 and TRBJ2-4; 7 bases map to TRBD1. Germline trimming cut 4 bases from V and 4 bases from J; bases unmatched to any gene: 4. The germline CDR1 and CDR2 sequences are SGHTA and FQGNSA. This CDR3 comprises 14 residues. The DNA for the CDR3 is TGTGCCAGCAGCTCCGGGACAGCTAAAAACATTCAGTACTTC. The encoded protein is CASSSGTAKNIQYF.

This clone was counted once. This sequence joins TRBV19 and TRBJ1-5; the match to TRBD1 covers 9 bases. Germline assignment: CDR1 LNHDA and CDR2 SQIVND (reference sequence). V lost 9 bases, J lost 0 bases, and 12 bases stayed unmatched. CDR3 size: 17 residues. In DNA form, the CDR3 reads TGTGCCAGCCACAGGACAGGGGTTGACTATAGCAATCAGCCCCAGCATTTT. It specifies CASHRTGVDYSNQPQHF.

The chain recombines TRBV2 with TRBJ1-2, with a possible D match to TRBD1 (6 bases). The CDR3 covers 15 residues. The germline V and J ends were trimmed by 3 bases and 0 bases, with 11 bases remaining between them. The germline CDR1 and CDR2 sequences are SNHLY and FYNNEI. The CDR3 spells CASSESTGPNYGYTF. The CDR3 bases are TGTGCCAGCAGTGAGAGTACAGGGCCTAACTATGGCTACACCTTC.

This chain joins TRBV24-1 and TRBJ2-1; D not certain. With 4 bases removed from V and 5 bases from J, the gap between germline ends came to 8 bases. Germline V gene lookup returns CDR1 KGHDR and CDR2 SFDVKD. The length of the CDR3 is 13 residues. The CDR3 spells CATSEATNNEQFF. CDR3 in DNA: TGTGCCACCAGTGAAGCGACCAACAATGAGCAGTTCTTC.

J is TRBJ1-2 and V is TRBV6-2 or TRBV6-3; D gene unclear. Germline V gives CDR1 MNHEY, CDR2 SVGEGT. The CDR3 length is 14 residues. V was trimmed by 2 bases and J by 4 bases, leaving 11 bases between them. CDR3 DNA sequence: TGTGCCAGCAGTTACGGCGGACGGAGCTATGGCTACACCTTC. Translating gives CASSYGGRSYGYTF.

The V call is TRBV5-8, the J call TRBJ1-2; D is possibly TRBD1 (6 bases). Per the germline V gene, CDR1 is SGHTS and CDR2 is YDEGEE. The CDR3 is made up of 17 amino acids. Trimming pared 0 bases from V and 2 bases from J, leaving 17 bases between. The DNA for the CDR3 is TGTGCCAGCAGCTTGGGACGGACAGTGGGAACGAACTATGGCTACACCTTC. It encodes CASSLGRTVGTNYGYTF.

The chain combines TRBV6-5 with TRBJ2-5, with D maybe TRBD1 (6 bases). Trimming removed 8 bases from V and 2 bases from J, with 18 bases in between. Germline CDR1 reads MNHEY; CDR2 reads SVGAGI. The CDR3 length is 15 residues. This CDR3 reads CASQNRWTAQETQYF. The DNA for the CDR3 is TGTGCCAGCCAAAACCGGTGGACAGCTCAAGAGACCCAGTACTTC.

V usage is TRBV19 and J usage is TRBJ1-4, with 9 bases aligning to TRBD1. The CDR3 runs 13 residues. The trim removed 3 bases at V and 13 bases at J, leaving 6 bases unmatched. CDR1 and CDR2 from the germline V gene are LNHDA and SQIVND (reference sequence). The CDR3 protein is CASSMGTGTLLFF. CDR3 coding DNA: TGTGCCAGTAGTATGGGGACAGGGACATTACTGTTTTTT.

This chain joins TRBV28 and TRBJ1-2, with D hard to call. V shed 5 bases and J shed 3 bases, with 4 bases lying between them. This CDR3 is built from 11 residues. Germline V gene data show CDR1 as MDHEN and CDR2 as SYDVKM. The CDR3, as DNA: TGTGCCAGCAGTACCCACTATGGCTACACCTTC. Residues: CASSTHYGYTF.

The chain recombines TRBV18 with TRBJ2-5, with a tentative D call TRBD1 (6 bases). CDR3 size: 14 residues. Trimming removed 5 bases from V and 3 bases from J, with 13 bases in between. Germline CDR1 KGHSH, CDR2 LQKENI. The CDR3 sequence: CASSGGQTKETQYF. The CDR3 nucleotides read TGTGCCAGCTCAGGAGGACAGACTAAAGAGACCCAGTACTTC.

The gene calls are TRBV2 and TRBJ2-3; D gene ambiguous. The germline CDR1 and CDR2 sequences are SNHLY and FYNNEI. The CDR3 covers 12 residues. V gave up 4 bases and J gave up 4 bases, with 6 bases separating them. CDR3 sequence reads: CASSVPPDTQYF. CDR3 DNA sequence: TGTGCCAGCAGTGTACCTCCAGATACGCAGTATTTT.

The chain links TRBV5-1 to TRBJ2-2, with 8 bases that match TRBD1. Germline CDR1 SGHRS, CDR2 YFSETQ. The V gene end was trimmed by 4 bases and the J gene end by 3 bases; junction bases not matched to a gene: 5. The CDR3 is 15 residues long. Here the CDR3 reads CASSGQGGYTGELFF. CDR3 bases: TGCGCCAGCAGCGGACAGGGAGGTTACACCGGGGAGCTGTTTTTT.

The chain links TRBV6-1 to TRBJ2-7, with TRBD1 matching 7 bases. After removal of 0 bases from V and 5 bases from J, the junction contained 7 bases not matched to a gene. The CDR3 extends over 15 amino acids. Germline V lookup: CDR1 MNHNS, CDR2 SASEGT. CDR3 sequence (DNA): TGTGCCAGCAGTGAAGCGGTCGGGACAGAAAACGAGCAGTACTTC. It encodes CASSEAVGTENEQYF.

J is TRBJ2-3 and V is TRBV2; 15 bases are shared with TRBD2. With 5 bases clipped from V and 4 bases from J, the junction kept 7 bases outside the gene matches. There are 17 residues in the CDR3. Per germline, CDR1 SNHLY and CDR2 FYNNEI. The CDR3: CASSIGTSGGPADTQYF. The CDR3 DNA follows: TGTGCCAGCAGTATCGGGACTAGCGGGGGGCCGGCAGATACGCAGTATTTT.

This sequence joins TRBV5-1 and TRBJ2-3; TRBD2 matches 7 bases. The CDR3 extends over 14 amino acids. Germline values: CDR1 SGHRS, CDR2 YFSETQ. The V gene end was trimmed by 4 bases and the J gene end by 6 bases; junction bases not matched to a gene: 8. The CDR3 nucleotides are TGCGCCAGCAGCATGGGAGGGGTTGAGGATACGCAGTATTTT. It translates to CASSMGGVEDTQYF.

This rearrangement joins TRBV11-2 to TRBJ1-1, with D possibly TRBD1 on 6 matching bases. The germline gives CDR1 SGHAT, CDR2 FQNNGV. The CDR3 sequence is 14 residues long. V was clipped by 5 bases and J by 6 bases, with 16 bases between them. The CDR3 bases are TGTGCCAGCAGCCCCCAAGGGGGGGTGGCTGAAGCTTTCTTT. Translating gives CASSPQGGVAEAFF.

This CDR3 is CASWKGSRNQPQHF. DNA of the CDR3: TGTGCCAGTTGGAAGGGTTCTCGCAATCAGCCCCAGCATTTT. V usage is TRBV19 and J usage is TRBJ1-5; D gene uncertain. This CDR3 spans 14 amino acids. V dropped 8 bases and J dropped 2 bases, with 13 bases sitting between them. Germline lookup yields CDR1 LNHDA and CDR2 SQIVND (reference sequence).

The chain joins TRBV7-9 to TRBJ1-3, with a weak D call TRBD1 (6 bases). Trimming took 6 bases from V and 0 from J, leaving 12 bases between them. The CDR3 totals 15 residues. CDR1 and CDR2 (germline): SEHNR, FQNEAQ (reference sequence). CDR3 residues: CASSSGVFSGNTIYF. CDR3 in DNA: TGTGCCAGCAGTTCAGGGGTTTTCTCTGGAAACACCATATATTTT.

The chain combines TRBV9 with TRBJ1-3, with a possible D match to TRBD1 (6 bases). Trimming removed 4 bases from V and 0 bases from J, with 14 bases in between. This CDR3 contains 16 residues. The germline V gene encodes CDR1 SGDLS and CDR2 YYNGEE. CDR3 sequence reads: CASSSTGQFSGNTIYF. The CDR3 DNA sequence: TGTGCCAGCAGCTCCACCGGACAGTTCTCTGGAAACACCATATATTTT. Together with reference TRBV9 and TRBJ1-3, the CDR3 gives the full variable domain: DSGVTQTPKHLITATGQRVTLRCSPRSGDLSVYWYQQSLDQGLQFLIQYYNGEERAKGNILERFSAQQFPDLHSELNLSSLELGDSALYFCASSSTGQFSGNTIYFGEGSWLTVV.

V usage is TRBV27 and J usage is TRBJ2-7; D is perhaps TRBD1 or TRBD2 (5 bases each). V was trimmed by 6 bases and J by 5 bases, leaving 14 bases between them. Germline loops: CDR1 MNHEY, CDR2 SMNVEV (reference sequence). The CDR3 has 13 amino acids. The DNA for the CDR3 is TGTGCCAGCAGCTGGGATGGGACGAACGAGCAGTACTTC. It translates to CASSWDGTNEQYF.

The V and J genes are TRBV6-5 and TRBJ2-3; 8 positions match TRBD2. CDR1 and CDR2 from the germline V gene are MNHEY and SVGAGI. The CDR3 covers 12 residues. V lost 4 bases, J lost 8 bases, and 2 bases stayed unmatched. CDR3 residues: CASSSAGGTQYF. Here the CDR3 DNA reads TGTGCCAGCAGTTCCGCGGGAGGTACGCAGTATTTT.

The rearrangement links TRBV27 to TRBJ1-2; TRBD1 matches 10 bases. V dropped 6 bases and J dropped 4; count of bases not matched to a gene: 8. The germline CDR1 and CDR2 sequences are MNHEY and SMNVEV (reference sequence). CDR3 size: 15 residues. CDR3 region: CASSARDRGGYGYTF. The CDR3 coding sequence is TGTGCCAGCAGCGCCCGGGACAGGGGAGGCTATGGCTACACCTTC.

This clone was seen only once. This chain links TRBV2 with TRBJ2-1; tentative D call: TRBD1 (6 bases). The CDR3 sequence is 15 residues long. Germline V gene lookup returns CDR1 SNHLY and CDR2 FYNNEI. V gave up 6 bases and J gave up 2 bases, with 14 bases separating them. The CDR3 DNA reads TGTGCCAGCAGGACTCCGGGACACCCCTACAATGAGCAGTTCTTC. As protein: CASRTPGHPYNEQFF. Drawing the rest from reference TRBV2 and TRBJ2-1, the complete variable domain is EPEVTQTPSHQVTQMGQEVILRCVPISNHLYFYWYRQILGQKVEFLVSFYNNEISEKSEIFDDQFSVERPDGSNFTLKIRSTKLEDSAMYFCASRTPGHPYNEQFFGPGTRLTVL.

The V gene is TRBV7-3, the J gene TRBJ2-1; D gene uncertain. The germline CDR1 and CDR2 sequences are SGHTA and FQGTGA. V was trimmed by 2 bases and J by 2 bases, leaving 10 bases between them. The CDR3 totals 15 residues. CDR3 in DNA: TGTGCCAGCAGCTTAGGTGCCAGTCCCTACAATGAGCAGTTCTTC. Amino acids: CASSLGASPYNEQFF.